This T cell receptor beta chain comes out of a study of cytomegalovirus exposure and HLA in healthy donors. For the study at large: The roughly 110 validation repertoires were reported in a later analysis to have been generated on the same platform as the 666 first-cohort repertoires.

Profiled with immunoSEQ multiplex PCR; TCRdb holds only in-frame clones, not every one. The profile shows roughly 120,000 clones, under 90% of them singletons. Concerning this clone: Its antigen is undetermined.

Among the roughly 120 subjects of the validation cohort, separate from the roughly 670-subject first cohort, were the donors. Germline V gene data show CDR1 as LGHNA and CDR2 as YNFKEQ. Between the trimmed V and J ends, which lost 0 bases and 5 bases, there was a span of 18 bases. The CDR3 is made up of 17 amino acids. General study points: Cytomegalovirus association was assigned to about 150 TCR beta chains.

The rearrangement links TRBV4-2 to TRBJ2-3; D is undetermined. The sequenced material came from PBMCs. This sequence was found in a man aged 25 to 40 in good health and CMV-seronegative. CDR3 residues: CASSQDRLGSSGDTQYF. The CDR3 nucleotides are TGTGCCAGCAGCCAAGATCGCCTAGGCTCCTCGGGAGATACGCAGTATTTT.